This record covers a single T cell receptor beta chain. Its antigen is still unknown. This CDR3 is built from 14 residues. The ends were cut back, 3 bases at V and 4 bases at J, with 12 bases in the middle. The germline CDR1 and CDR2 sequences are DFQATT and SNEGSKA (reference sequence). 5'-RACE, quantitative and with molecular barcodes, yielded the TCR beta libraries. TCRdb itself ran the 5' RACE reads through MiXCR, one entry per CDR3 protein. This table holds 200,000 to 250,000 distinct CDR3 sequences, around a quarter found once. The entry originates in a study of CD8 T cells in ankylosing spondylitis. The study, taken as a whole, reports: Reported data indicate significant enrichment of disease-linked clones within matched ankylosing spondylitis synovial fluid. One TCR beta motif, made up of roughly 8 highly homologous variants, appeared characteristic of ankylosing spondylitis blood.

The V and J genes are TRBV20-1 and TRBJ2-2; no firm D call. This TCR was recovered from a male donor with ankylosing spondylitis or in good health (not recorded which). The sequenced sample consisted of blood, either unsorted or a sorted T cell fraction (not recorded which). The CDR3 DNA sequence: TGCAGTGCTAGGACCCGAGTAGCCACCGGGGAGCTGTTTTTT. Translation gives CSARTRVATGELFF.